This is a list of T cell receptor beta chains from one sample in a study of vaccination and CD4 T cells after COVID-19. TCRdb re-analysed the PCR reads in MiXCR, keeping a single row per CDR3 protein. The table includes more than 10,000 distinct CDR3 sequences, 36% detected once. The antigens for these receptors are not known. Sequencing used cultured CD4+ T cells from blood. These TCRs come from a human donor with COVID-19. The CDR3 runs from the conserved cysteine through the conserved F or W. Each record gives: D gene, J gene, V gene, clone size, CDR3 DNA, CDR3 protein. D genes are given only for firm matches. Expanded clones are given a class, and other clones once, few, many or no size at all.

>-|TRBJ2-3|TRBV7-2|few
TGTGCCAGCAGCTTAGCGGAGGGCACAGATACGCAGTATTTT
CASSLAEGTDTQYF
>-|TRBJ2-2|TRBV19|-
TGTGCCAGTAGTATAGGGGGGCGGCGCGGGGAGCTGTTTTTT
CASSIGGRRGELFF
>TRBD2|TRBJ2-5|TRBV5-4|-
TGTGCCAGTACCTTGATAGCGGGGGCCCAAGAGACCCAGTACTTC
CASTLIAGAQETQYF
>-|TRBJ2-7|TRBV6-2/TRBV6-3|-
TGTGCCAGCAGTTACTTAGAAGGCTCCTACGAGCAGTACTTC
CASSYLEGSYEQYF
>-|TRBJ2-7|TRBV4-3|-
TGCGCCAGCAGCCAAAGGACGGAGTACGAGCAGTACTTC
CASSQRTEYEQYF
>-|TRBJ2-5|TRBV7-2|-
TGTGCCAGCAGCTTTGGGACTCAGATAACGTACTTC
CASSFGTQITYF
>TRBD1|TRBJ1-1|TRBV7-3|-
TGTGCCAGCAAGAAACAGGGGGCCGACACTGAAGCTTTCTTT
CASKKQGADTEAFF
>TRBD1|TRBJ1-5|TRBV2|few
TGTGCCAGCAGATCGACAGGGGGCAATCAGCCCCAGCATTTT
CASRSTGGNQPQHF
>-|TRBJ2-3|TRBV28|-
TGTGCCAGCTTTTCTGGTTGGGACCCCCCGTCGTCGCAGTATTTT
CASFSGWDPPSSQYF
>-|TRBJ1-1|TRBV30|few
TGTGCCTGGAAGGCAGGGCTGAACACTGAAGCTTTCTTT
CAWKAGLNTEAFF
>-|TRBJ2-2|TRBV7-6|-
TGTGCCAGCAGCTTGGGTCAGGGGAACACCGGGGAGCTGTTTTTT
CASSLGQGNTGELFF
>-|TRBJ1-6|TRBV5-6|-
TGTGCCAGCAGCTTCTGGGGGAATAATTCACCCCTCCACTTT
CASSFWGNNSPLHF
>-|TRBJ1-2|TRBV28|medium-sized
TGTGCCAGCAGTCTAGACAGCCCTACTAACTATGGCTACACCTTC
CASSLDSPTNYGYTF
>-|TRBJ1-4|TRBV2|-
TGTGCCAGCAGTGAATGGTCAAGGGCAGGGTATTCTGAAAAACTGTTTTTT
CASSEWSRAGYSEKLFF
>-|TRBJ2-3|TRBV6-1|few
TGTGCCAGCAGTGATCTCTTCGGGACGGGGGACCCTCCTGATACGCAGTATTTT
CASSDLFGTGDPPDTQYF
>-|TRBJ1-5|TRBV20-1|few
TGCAGTGCTACGGGGGAGGTGGGCAATCAGCCCCAGCATTTT
CSATGEVGNQPQHF
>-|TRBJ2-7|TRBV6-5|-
TGTGCCAGCAGTTACTCGAGAGGGGCGGCCGAGCAGTACTTC
CASSYSRGAAEQYF
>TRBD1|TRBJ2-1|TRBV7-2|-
TGTGCCAGCAGCCACGGACAGGGTTACAATGAGCAGTTCTTC
CASSHGQGYNEQFF
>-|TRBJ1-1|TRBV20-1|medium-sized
TGCAGTGCTCAAAGGGACTCATTGAACACTGAAGCTTTCTTT
CSAQRDSLNTEAFF
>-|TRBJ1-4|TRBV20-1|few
TGCAGTCCCGGTGGACAGAATGAAAAACTGTTTTTT
CSPGGQNEKLFF
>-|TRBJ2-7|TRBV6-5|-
TGTGCCAGCAGTTATCGGGGTGGTTCCTACGAGCAGTACTTC
CASSYRGGSYEQYF
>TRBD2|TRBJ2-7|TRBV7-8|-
TGTGCCAGCAGCGCCACCAGCGGGGGAACCTACGAGCAGTACTTC
CASSATSGGTYEQYF
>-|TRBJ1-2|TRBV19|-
TGTGCCAGTAGTACCCCCACAGGCCCGACTGAAATTTTTGACTATGGCTACACCTTC
CASSTPTGPTEIFDYGYTF
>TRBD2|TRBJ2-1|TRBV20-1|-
TGCAGTGCTGCCGGACTAGCGGGGCTCGATGAGCAGTTCTTC
CSAAGLAGLDEQFF
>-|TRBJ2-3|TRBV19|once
TGTGCCAGTAGTCCGATAGGAGGAAGCACAGATACGCAGTATTTT
CASSPIGGSTDTQYF
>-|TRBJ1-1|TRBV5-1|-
TGCGCCAGCAGCTTGGGGGTCCAGGGGGAAGCTTTCTTT
CASSLGVQGEAFF
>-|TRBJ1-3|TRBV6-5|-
TGTGCCAGCAGTTACCCGAGGAGCTCTGGAAACACCATATATTTT
CASSYPRSSGNTIYF
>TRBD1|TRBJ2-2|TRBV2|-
TGTGCCACCCAAGAGCACGACAGGGCCGGGGAGCTGTTTTTT
CATQEHDRAGELFF
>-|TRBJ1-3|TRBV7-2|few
TGTGCCAGCAGCTTAGACGGTCGCTCTGGAAACACCATATATTTT
CASSLDGRSGNTIYF
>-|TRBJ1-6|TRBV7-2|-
TGTGCCAGCAGCCAGCGACAATGGAATTCACCCCTCCACTTT
CASSQRQWNSPLHF
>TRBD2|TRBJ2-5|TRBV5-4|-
TGTGCCAGCAGCCCGCGGGGGGGCCAGACACGGGAGACCCAGTACTTC
CASSPRGGQTRETQYF
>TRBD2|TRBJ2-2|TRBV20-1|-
TGCAGTGCTAGAGAGACTAGCGGGGGTTTTGCGAACACCGGGGAGCTGTTTTTT
CSARETSGGFANTGELFF